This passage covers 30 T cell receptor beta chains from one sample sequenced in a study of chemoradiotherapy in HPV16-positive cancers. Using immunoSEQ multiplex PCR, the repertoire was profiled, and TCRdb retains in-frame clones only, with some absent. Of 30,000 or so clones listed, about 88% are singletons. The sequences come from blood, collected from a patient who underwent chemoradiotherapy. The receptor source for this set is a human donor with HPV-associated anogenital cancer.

The CDR3, as DNA: TGTGCCAGCACTCGGGAGGGTTCACCCCTCCACTTT. This codes for CASTREGSPLHF. The rearrangement uses TRBV28 and TRBJ1-6; D call uncertain. CDR3 length equals 12 residues. Germline CDR1 is MDHEN and CDR2 is SYDVKM. The germline V and J ends were trimmed by 7 bases and 9 bases, with 10 bases remaining between them.

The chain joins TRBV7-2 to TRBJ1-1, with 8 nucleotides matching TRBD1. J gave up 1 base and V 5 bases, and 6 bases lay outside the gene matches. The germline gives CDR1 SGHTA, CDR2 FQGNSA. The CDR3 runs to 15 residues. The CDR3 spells CASSHGDRTNTEAFF. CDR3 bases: TGTGCCAGCAGCCATGGGGACAGGACGAACACTGAAGCTTTCTTT.

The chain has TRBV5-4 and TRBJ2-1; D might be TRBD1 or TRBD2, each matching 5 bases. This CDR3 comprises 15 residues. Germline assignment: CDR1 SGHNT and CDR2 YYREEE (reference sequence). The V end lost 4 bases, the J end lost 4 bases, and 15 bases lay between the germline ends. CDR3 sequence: CASSPRGDRYNEQFF. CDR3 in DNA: TGTGCCAGCAGCCCCCGTGGGGACCGATACAATGAGCAGTTCTTC.

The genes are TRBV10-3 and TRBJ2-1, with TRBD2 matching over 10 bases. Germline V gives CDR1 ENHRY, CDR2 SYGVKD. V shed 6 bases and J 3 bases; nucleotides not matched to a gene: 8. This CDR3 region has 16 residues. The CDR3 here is CAISERSGGNYNEQFF. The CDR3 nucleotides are TGTGCCATCAGCGAACGTAGCGGGGGGAACTACAATGAGCAGTTCTTC.

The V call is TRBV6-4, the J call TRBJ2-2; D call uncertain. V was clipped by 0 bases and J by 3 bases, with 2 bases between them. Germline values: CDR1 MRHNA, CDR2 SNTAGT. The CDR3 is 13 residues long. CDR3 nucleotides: TGTGCCAGCAGTGACTCGGACACCGGGGAGCTGTTTTTT. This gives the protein CASSDSDTGELFF.

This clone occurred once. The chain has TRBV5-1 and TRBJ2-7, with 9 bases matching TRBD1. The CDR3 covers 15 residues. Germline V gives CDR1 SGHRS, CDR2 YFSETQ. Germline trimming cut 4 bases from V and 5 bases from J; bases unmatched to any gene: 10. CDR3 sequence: CASSLGGTGSHEQYF. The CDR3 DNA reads TGCGCCAGCAGCCTGGGGGGGACAGGGTCCCACGAGCAGTACTTC. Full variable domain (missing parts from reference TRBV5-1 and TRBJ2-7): KAGVTQTPRYLIKTRGQQVTLSCSPISGHRSVSWYQQTPGQGLQFLFEYFSETQRNKGNFPGRFSGRQFSNSRSEMNVSTLELGDSALYLCASSLGGTGSHEQYFGPGTRLTVT.

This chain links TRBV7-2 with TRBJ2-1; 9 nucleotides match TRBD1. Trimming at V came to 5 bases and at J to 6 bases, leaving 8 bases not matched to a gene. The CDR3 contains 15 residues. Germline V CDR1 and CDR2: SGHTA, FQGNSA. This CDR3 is CASSQPGQGGNEQFF. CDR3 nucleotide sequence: TGTGCCAGCAGCCAACCGGGACAGGGCGGCAATGAGCAGTTCTTC.

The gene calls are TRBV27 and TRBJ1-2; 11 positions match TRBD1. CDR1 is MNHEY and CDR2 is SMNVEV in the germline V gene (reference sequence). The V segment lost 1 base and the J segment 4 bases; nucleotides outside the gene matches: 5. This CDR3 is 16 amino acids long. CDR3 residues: CASSLLGQGVSYGYTF. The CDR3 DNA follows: TGTGCCAGCAGTTTATTGGGACAGGGGGTGAGCTATGGCTACACCTTC.

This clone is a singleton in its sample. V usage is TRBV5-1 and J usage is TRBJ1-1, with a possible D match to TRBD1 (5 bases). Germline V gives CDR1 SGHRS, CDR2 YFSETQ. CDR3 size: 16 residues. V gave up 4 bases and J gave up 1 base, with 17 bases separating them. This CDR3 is CASSTGAGWANTEAFF. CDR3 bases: TGCGCCAGCAGCACCGGGGCAGGGTGGGCGAACACTGAAGCTTTCTTT.

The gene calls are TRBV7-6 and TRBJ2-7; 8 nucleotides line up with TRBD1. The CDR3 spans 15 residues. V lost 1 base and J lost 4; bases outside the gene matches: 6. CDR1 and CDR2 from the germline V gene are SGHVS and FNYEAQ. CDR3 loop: CASSLGGQGAYEQYF. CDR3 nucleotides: TGTGCCAGCAGCTTAGGTGGTCAGGGGGCTTACGAGCAGTACTTC.

The CDR3 here is CASSLEGRGLNTGELFF. CDR3 DNA: TGTGCCAGCAGCTTAGAGGGTCGGGGATTGAACACCGGGGAGCTGTTTTTT. This chain uses TRBV7-6 with TRBJ2-2; D is perhaps TRBD2 (5 bases). Per the germline V gene, CDR1 is SGHVS and CDR2 is FNYEAQ. The CDR3 consists of 17 residues. Trimming removed 1 base from V and 1 base from J, with 13 bases in between.

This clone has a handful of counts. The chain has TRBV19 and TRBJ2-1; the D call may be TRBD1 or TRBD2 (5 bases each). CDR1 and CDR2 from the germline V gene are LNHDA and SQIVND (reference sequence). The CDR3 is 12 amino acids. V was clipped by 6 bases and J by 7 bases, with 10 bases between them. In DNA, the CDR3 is TGTGCCAGTAGACTAGGGGCGAATGAGCAGTTCTTC. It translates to CASRLGANEQFF.

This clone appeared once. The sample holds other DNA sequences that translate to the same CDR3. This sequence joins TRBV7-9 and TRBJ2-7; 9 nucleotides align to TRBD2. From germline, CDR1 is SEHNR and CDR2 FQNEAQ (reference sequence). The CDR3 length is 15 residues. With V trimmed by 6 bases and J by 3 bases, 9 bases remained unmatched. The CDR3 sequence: CASSLSDSGGYEQYF. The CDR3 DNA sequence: TGTGCCAGCAGTTTATCGGATAGCGGGGGCTACGAGCAGTACTTC.

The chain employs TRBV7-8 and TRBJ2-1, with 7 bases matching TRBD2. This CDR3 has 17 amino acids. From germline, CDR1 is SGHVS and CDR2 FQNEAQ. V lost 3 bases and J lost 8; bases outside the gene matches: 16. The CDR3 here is CASSFDPTSPLSDEQFF. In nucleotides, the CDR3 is TGTGCCAGCAGCTTCGACCCGACTAGCCCCCTGAGCGATGAGCAGTTCTTC.

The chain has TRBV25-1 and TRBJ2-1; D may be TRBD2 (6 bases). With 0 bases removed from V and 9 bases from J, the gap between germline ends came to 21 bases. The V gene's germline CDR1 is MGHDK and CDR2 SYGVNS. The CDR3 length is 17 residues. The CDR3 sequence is CASSEYGGALSLIEQFF. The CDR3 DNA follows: TGTGCCAGCAGTGAATACGGAGGGGCCCTTAGCCTCATTGAGCAGTTCTTC.

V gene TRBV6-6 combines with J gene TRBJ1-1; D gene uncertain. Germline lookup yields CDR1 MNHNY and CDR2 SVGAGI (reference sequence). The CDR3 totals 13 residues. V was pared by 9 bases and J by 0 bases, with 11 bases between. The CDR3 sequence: CARNQPVNTEAFF. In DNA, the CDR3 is TGTGCCAGGAACCAACCTGTGAACACTGAAGCTTTCTTT.

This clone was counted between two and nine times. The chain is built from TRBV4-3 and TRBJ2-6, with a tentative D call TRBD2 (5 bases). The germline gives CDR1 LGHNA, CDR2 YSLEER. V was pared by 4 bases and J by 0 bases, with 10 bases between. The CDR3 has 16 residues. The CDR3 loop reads CASSPDEGSGANVLTF. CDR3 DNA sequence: TGCGCCAGCAGCCCGGACGAGGGCTCTGGGGCCAACGTCCTGACTTTC.

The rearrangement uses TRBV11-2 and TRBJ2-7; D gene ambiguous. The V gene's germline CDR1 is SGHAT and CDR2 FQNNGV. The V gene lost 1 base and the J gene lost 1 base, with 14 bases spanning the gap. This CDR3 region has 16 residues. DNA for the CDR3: TGTGCCAGCAGCTTAGTATCTACAGTCGGATCCTACGAGCAGTACTTC. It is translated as CASSLVSTVGSYEQYF.

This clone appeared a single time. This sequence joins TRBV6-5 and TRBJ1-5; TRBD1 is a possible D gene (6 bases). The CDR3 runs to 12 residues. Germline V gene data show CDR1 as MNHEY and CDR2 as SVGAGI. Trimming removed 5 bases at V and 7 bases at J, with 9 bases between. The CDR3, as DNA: TGTGCCAGCAGTCTCAGGGGCCAGCCCCAGCATTTT. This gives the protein CASSLRGQPQHF.

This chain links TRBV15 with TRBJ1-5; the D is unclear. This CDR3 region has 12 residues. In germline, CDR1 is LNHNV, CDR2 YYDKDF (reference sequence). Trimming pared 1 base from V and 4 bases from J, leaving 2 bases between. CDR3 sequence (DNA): TGTGCCACCAGCAGAGCGAATCAGCCCCAGCATTTT. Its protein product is CATSRANQPQHF.

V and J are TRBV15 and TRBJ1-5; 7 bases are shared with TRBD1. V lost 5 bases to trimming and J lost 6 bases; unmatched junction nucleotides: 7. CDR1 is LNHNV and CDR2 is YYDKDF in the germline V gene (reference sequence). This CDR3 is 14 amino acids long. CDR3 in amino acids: CATSYTGAGQPQHF. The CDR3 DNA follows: TGTGCCACCAGCTATACAGGGGCCGGTCAGCCCCAGCATTTT.

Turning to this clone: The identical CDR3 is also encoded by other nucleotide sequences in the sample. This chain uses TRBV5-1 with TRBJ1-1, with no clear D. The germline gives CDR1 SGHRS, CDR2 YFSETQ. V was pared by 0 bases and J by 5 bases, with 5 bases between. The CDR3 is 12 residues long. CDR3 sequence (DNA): TGCGCCAGCAGCTTGGGGTGGACTGAAGCTTTCTTT. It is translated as CASSLGWTEAFF.

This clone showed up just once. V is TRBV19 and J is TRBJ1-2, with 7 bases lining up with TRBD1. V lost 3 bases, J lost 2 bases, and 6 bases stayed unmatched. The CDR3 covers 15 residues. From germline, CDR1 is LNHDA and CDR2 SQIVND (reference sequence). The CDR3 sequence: CASSIYRGLNYGYTF. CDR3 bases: TGTGCCAGTAGTATCTACAGGGGCCTGAACTATGGCTACACCTTC.

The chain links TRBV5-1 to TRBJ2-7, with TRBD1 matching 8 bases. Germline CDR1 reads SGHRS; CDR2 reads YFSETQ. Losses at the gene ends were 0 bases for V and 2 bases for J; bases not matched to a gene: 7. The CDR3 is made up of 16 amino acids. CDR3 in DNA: TGCGCCAGCAGCTTGGGACGGCGGACAGGGCCCTACGAGCAGTACTTC. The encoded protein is CASSLGRRTGPYEQYF.

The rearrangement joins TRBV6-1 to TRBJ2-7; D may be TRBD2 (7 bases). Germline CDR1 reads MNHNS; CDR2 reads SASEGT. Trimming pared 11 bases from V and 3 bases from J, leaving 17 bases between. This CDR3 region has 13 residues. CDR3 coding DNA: TGTGCCGCGGGAGAACAGGGACTCTACGAGCAGTACTTC. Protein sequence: CAAGEQGLYEQYF.

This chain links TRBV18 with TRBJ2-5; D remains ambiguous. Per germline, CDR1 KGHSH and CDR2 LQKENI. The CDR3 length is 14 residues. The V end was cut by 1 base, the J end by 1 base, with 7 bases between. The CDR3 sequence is CASSPRQPQETQYF. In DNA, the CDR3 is TGTGCCAGCTCACCACGCCAGCCCCAAGAGACCCAGTACTTC. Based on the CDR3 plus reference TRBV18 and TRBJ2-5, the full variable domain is NAGVMQNPRHLVRRRGQEARLRCSPMKGHSHVYWYRQLPEEGLKFMVYLQKENIIDESGMPKERFSAEFPKEGPSILRIQQVVRGDSAAYFCASSPRQPQETQYFGPGTRLLVL.

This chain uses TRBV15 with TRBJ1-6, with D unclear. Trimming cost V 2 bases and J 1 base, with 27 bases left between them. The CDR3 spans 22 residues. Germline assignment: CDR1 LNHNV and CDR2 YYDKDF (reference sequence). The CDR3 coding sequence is TGTGCCACCAGCAGAAGAGGGTCTGGAGGACTTCCCCGAGAATCCTATAATTCACCCCTCCACTTT. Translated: CATSRRGSGGLPRESYNSPLHF. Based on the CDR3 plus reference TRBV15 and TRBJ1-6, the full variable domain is DAMVIQNPRYQVTQFGKPVTLSCSQTLNHNVMYWYQQKSSQAPKLLFHYYDKDFNNEADTPDNFQSRRPNTSFCFLDIRSPGLGDTAMYLCATSRRGSGGLPRESYNSPLHFGNGTRLTVT.

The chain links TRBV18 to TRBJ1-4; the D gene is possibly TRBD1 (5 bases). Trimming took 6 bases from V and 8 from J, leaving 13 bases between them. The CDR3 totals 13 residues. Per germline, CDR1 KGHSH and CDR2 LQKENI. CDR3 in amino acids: CASSLRQNEKLFF. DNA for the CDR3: TGTGCCAGCTCGCTCCGACAGAACGAAAAACTGTTTTTT. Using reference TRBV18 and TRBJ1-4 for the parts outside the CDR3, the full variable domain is NAGVMQNPRHLVRRRGQEARLRCSPMKGHSHVYWYRQLPEEGLKFMVYLQKENIIDESGMPKERFSAEFPKEGPSILRIQQVVRGDSAAYFCASSLRQNEKLFFGSGTQLSVL.

CDR3 sequence reads: CAIGRSTEAFF. In DNA form, the CDR3 reads TGTGCCATCGGTCGGAGCACTGAAGCTTTCTTT. This chain joins TRBV10-3 and TRBJ1-1; D not certain. The CDR3 contains 11 residues. Trimming pared 8 bases from V and 4 bases from J, leaving 8 bases between. CDR1 is ENHRY and CDR2 is SYGVKD in the germline V gene.

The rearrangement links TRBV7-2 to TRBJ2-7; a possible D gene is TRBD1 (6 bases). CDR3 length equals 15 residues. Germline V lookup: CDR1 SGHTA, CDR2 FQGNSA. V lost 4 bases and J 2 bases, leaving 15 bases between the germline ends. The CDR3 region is CASSSDRSITYEQYF. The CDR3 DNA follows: TGTGCCAGCAGCTCCGACAGGTCAATAACCTACGAGCAGTACTTC.